This entry is about one TCR beta chain. Its specificity is unknown. The CDR3 length is 15 residues. V shed 1 base and J shed 5 bases, with 13 bases lying between them. Germline loops: CDR1 SGHRS, CDR2 YFSETQ. Data came from immunoSEQ multiplex PCR; TCRdb stores just in-frame clones and leaves some out. The sample has 1.4 million to 1.5 million clones; 96% are singletons. The data stem from a study of shared clonotypes between healthy human individuals. General observations from the study: Non-shared clonotypes displayed generation probabilities falling below those of clonotypes present in all four donors.

The TCR sequence derives from a man aged 25 to 45 in good health. Sequenced sample: naive CD4+ T cells sorted from blood. Subset reported: CD45RA+ positively selected. The chain uses TRBV5-1 and TRBJ2-1; tentative D call: TRBD2 (5 bases). CDR3 DNA: TGCGCCAGCAGCTTGATGGAGGTAGAGGACAATGAGCAGTTCTTC. Translating it yields CASSLMEVEDNEQFF. Based on the CDR3 plus reference TRBV5-1 and TRBJ2-1, the full variable domain is KAGVTQTPRYLIKTRGQQVTLSCSPISGHRSVSWYQQTPGQGLQFLFEYFSETQRNKGNFPGRFSGRQFSNSRSEMNVSTLELGDSALYLCASSLMEVEDNEQFFGPGTRLTVL.